Shown below are 9 T cell receptor beta chains from a single sample sequenced in a study of CD8 T cells in ankylosing spondylitis. Findings and caveats of the study: Characteristic of ankylosing spondylitis blood, it appeared, was a TCR beta motif comprising about eight highly homologous variants.

These receptors' targets are unknown. TCRdb passed the 5' RACE reads through MiXCR, listing each CDR3 protein once. The sample consists of about 800,000 distinct CDR3 sequences, about an eighth of them appearing once. The sequenced material came from blood, either unsorted or a sorted T cell fraction (not recorded which). The receptors were sampled from a male donor with ankylosing spondylitis.

This clonotype was seen ten or more times. The V and J genes are TRBV12-3 or TRBV12-4 and TRBJ2-5, with a tentative D call TRBD1 (5 bases). The CDR3 consists of 13 residues. V was pared by 3 bases and J by 2 bases, with 7 bases between. The CDR3 region has the DNA TGTGCCAGCAGTTTGAGACAGCAAGAGACCCAGTACTTC. This codes for CASSLRQQETQYF.

The J gene is TRBJ1-2, the V gene TRBV6-1, with unresolved D. The CDR3 has 12 residues. CDR1 MNHNS and CDR2 SASEGT come from the germline V gene. The V gene lost 0 bases and the J gene lost 4 bases, with 3 bases spanning the gap. The CDR3 here is CASSEARYGYTF. CDR3 DNA: TGTGCCAGCAGTGAAGCTCGCTATGGCTACACCTTC.

This sequence joins TRBV27 and TRBJ1-2; a weak D match, TRBD1 (6 bases). The CDR3 consists of 17 residues. Germline V gene data show CDR1 as MNHEY and CDR2 as SMNVEV (reference sequence). Trimming pared 5 bases from V and 0 bases from J, leaving 19 bases between. This chain's CDR3 is CASSKLHRDGANYGYTF. CDR3 sequence (DNA): TGTGCCAGCAGTAAACTCCACAGGGATGGGGCTAACTATGGCTACACCTTC.

The sample holds a few counts of this clonotype. The V gene is TRBV28, the J gene TRBJ1-2, with D unclear. The germline V gene has CDR1 MDHEN and CDR2 SYDVKM. The CDR3 contains 12 residues. Trimming removed 5 bases at V and 7 bases at J, with 11 bases between. The CDR3 protein is CASSQTLGGYTF. The CDR3 DNA sequence: TGTGCCAGCAGTCAGACCTTGGGTGGCTACACCTTC.

The V and J genes are TRBV20-1 and TRBJ2-1; the match to TRBD1 covers 9 bases. Per the germline V gene, CDR1 is DFQATT and CDR2 is SNEGSKA (reference sequence). The ends lost 6 bases at V and 6 bases at J; junction bases unmatched: 9. The CDR3 is 14 amino acids. For the CDR3, the DNA is TGCAGTGCCCAGGGGACAGGGTCTGGCAATGAGCAGTTCTTC. This translates into CSAQGTGSGNEQFF.

This clonotype was counted only a few times. The chain joins TRBV7-8 to TRBJ2-7, with D perhaps matching TRBD1 (6 bases). Germline V gene sequence: CDR1 SGHVS, CDR2 FQNEAQ. The CDR3 is made up of 14 amino acids. Trimming removed 4 bases from V and 2 bases from J, with 12 bases in between. The CDR3 is CASSYRDTAYEQYF. The DNA of the CDR3 is TGTGCCAGCAGCTACCGGGACACAGCCTACGAGCAGTACTTC.

The chain uses TRBV9 and TRBJ2-5; possibly TRBD2 for D (5 bases). This CDR3 has 16 amino acids. The germline CDR1 and CDR2 sequences are SGDLS and YYNGEE. V lost 0 bases and J lost 5, with 17 bases in between. The CDR3 nucleotides are TGTGCCAGCAGCGTAGCCCCCAGAGGGCAGAGGGAGACCCAGTACTTC. Its translation: CASSVAPRGQRETQYF.

In its sample, this clonotype was seen a few times. J is TRBJ1-6 and V is TRBV25-1; D possibly corresponds to TRBD1 (6 bases). The CDR3 extends over 13 amino acids. Germline assignment: CDR1 MGHDK and CDR2 SYGVNS. V was shortened by 11 bases and J by 8 bases, with 16 bases between the two germline ends. In DNA, the CDR3 is TGTGCCGCTGGACAGAAGGTGGATTCACCCCTCCACTTT. This codes for CAAGQKVDSPLHF.

This clonotype was seen a few times. The chain combines TRBV5-1 with TRBJ1-1; no clear D gene. The V gene lost 6 bases and the J gene lost 4 bases, with 13 bases spanning the gap. This CDR3 comprises 13 residues. Germline CDR1 and CDR2: SGHRS and YFSETQ. The CDR3 nucleotides are TGCGCCAGCATAGGTCAGGAGGGCACTGAAGCTTTCTTT. Protein product: CASIGQEGTEAFF. The variable domain in full, with the rest retrieved from reference TRBV5-1 and TRBJ1-1, is KAGVTQTPRYLIKTRGQQVTLSCSPISGHRSVSWYQQTPGQGLQFLFEYFSETQRNKGNFPGRFSGRQFSNSRSEMNVSTLELGDSALYLCASIGQEGTEAFFGQGTRLTVV.